This is a list of T cell receptor beta chains from one sample in a study of control samples from healthy donors and cancer patients. Sequenced by immunoSEQ multiplex PCR; TCRdb stores in-frame clones only, minus some. The sample shows tens of thousands of clones, more than 70% of them seen only once. The sample taken for sequencing was PBMCs. Receptor source: a woman aged 50 to 65 with head and neck cancer. CDR3s include the opening cysteine and the closing phenylalanine or tryptophan. Each record gives: V gene, D gene, J gene, CDR3 protein. The D gene is left open where the match is weak.

TRBV7-9,-,TRBJ1-2,CASSLEESASYGYTF
TRBV6-5,-,TRBJ2-2,CASSQTGNTGELFF
TRBV11-2,-,TRBJ1-1,CASSLDGNTEAFF
TRBV1,-,TRBJ2-1,CTSSQVRSGGYNEQFF
TRBV6-2/TRBV6-3,TRBD2,TRBJ2-7,CASSYHRTSGTFSYEQYF
TRBV5-6,-,TRBJ2-7,CASSLTLGQGGFSSFEQYF
TRBV2,TRBD1,TRBJ2-5,CASNRDRQETQYF
TRBV28,-,TRBJ1-4,CASSLPMAGRSADEKLFF
TRBV27,-,TRBJ2-7,CASSFRNRVEQYF
TRBV5-1,-,TRBJ2-7,CASSLEPGGAYEQYF
TRBV29-1,-,TRBJ2-5,CSGQRGQETQYF
TRBV30,-,TRBJ1-1,CAWSKRRLETEAFF
TRBV6-2/TRBV6-3,-,TRBJ1-1,CASSPFGGRLNTEAFF
TRBV13,-,TRBJ1-1,CASSRGGGTEAFF
TRBV6-5,TRBD2,TRBJ2-3,CASSGLAGGGDTQYF
TRBV5-5,-,TRBJ2-7,CASSLEFAIRTYEQYF
TRBV10-3,TRBD1,TRBJ2-7,CATQGQGTYEQYF
TRBV7-2,TRBD1,TRBJ2-7,CASSFGQGPYEQYF
TRBV28,-,TRBJ2-4,CASRPIGQGTNIQYF
TRBV2,TRBD1,TRBJ1-2,CASTRDRVDYGYTF
TRBV30,-,TRBJ1-5,CAWSDGDSNQPQHF
TRBV4-2,-,TRBJ1-4,CASSPRTANEKLFF
TRBV27,-,TRBJ1-1,CASSLGAEGSEAFF
TRBV9,-,TRBJ1-6,CASSESSYNSPLHF
TRBV29-1,-,TRBJ2-1,CSTGQLYNEQFF
TRBV19,-,TRBJ2-4,CASSMTGVHNGAKNIQYF
TRBV7-3,TRBD1,TRBJ2-2,CASSKKQGPGELFF
TRBV4-1,-,TRBJ2-5,CASSQDSGVIETQYF
TRBV9,TRBD2,TRBJ2-3,CASSENTATSGGADTQYF
TRBV7-9,-,TRBJ2-7,CASSPTTDPGGTYEQYF
TRBV5-4,TRBD2,TRBJ2-3,CASSRAGGVTDTQYF
TRBV4-1,TRBD2,TRBJ2-7,CASSQLAGLFYEQYF
TRBV3-1/TRBV3-2,-,TRBJ2-6,CASSQVLGGASGANVLTF
TRBV11-3,TRBD2,TRBJ2-5,CASSSGGTQETQYF
TRBV5-6,-,TRBJ1-2,CASSLDQNYGYTF
TRBV5-6,-,TRBJ1-4,CASSRDGRLNEKLFF
TRBV28,TRBD1,TRBJ2-2,CASSSRQGAFYTGELFF
TRBV7-2,-,TRBJ2-5,CASSLTGSRGETQYF
TRBV4-3,-,TRBJ2-7,CASSQGPGNLYEQYF
TRBV6-6,TRBD1,TRBJ2-7,CASREDRGVHYEQYF
TRBV9,-,TRBJ1-1,CASSVGLGNTEAFF
TRBV3-1/TRBV3-2,TRBD2,TRBJ2-2,CASSLGTSGAGELFF
TRBV4-2,TRBD2,TRBJ2-2,CASSQVMGLAGDTGELFF
TRBV10-3,TRBD2,TRBJ2-3,CAIRRGLAADTQYF
TRBV5-4,TRBD2,TRBJ2-7,CAGGGSGGNEQYF
TRBV7-8,-,TRBJ2-5,CASSFSVRETQYF
TRBV5-6,-,TRBJ1-1,CASSLIQGRTEAFF
TRBV11-2,-,TRBJ2-1,CASSFGRAQFF
TRBV11-2,-,TRBJ1-1,CASSLVQGGTEAFF
TRBV7-2,-,TRBJ1-2,CASSLAAGDYGYTF
TRBV12-3/TRBV12-4,-,TRBJ1-6,CASSLSVDSPLHF
TRBV28,-,TRBJ2-7,CASSSPLGGPGDEQYF